This T cell receptor beta chain came from a study of CD8+CD57+ T cells in acquired aplastic anemia. For the study at large: Sorted CD4+ and CD8+ cells gave an average of 3.2 ug of DNA.

A word on this clonotype: The target antigen is unknown.

The study's findings and limits: In common between the patients and the controls were more than 25 CD8+ CDR3 sequences. In CD8+ cells, Simpson's diversity showed no significant difference between patients and controls.

Previously, flow cytometry had revealed CD8+CD57+ cell expansion in the patients chosen for sequencing. The enrolled patients all had severe acquired aplastic anemia. The CDR3 consists of 13 residues. Trimming pared 5 bases from V and 1 base from J, leaving 6 bases between. Germline lookup yields CDR1 SGHRS and CDR2 YFSETQ. Using genomic DNA as the template, TCR beta VDJ and CDR3 profiling was carried out. From the reads, TCRdb called clonotypes with MiXCR, one entry per CDR3 protein. The data show 150,000 to 200,000 distinct CDR3 sequences, with 60% to 80% seen just once and more than 35% held by the top ten.

The TCR originated in a human donor with aplastic anemia. V is TRBV5-1 and J is TRBJ2-2; D not resolved. Sequences were obtained from sorted CD4+, CD8+, or CD8+CD57+ T cells (not recorded which) from PBMCs. DNA of the CDR3: TGCGCCAGCAGATACGGGAACACCGGGGAGCTGTTTTTT. Protein sequence: CASRYGNTGELFF.